One T cell receptor (beta chain) is described in this entry. Its antigen is not identified. This PCR relied on a set of 60 Vbeta primers and 13 Jbeta primers. Clones were sequenced by immunoSEQ multiplex PCR, and TCRdb holds only the in-frame ones, with some missing. Among about 160,000 clones listed, around four fifths were seen once. This sample stems from a study of cytomegalovirus exposure and HLA in healthy donors. Study results and limitations: Association of 16,951 TCR beta sequences with HLA alleles was found at 0.05 false discovery rate in a later analysis. The availability of immune exposure information extended only to CMV serostatus.

This TCR derives from a woman between 18 and 29 years old in good health and CMV-seronegative. The sequencing input was PBMCs.

As DNA, the CDR3 is TGTGCCAGCAGTTCCCCGACAGGGAACTCTGGAAACACCATATATTTT. This encodes CASSSPTGNSGNTIYF. The chain employs TRBV28 and TRBJ1-3; 7 bases agree with TRBD1. CDR3 length: 16 amino acids. Trimming took 4 bases from V and 0 from J; bases not matched to a gene: 6. The V gene's germline CDR1 is MDHEN and CDR2 SYDVKM.